The present entry profiles one T cell receptor beta chain with its context. Its antigen is unknown. This sample is drawn from a study of follicular helper T cells after annual influenza vaccination. TCRB was sequenced at Survey level resolution. Only in-frame clones appear in the TCRdb table, and some are missing; sequencing was by immunoSEQ multiplex PCR. Altogether about 1,500 clones are present, more than 60% being singletons, with the ten largest covering about 10%. Per germline, CDR1 KGHSH and CDR2 LQKENI. Trimming cost V 2 bases and J 2 bases; bases outside gene matches: 9. The CDR3 sequence is 17 residues long. Indicated time point: 2015-2016 season, 7 days after influenza vaccination. Cells are cTfh (non-naive CD4+CXCR5+PD-1+), split by ICOS and CD38 into double-positive or double-negative. Overall study results and limits: Plasmablast frequency change correlated with clonality change in ICOS+CD38+ cTfh.

This clonotype was sampled from an adult who received the influenza vaccine. The source material was CXCR5+ CD38+ circulating T follicular helper cells from blood, sampled 7 days after influenza vaccination. The subset was: circulating Tfh, non-naive CD4+CXCR5+PD-1+ (ICOS+CD38+ or ICOS-CD38-). This sequence joins TRBV18 and TRBJ2-7; 10 nucleotides line up with TRBD2. The CDR3 DNA reads as TGTGCCAGCTCACCATACTCGGGACTAGCGAAAACCTACGAGCAGTACTTC. This translates into CASSPYSGLAKTYEQYF.